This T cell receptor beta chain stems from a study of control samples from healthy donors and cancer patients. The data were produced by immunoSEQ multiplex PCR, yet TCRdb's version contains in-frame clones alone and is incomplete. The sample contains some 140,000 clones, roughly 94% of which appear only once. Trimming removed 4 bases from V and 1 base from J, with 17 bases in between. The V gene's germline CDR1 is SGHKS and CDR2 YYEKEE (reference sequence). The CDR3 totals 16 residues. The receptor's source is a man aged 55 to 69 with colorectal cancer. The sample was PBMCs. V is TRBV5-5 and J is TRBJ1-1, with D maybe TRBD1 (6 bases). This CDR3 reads CASSPRLRTANTEAFF. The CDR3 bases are TGTGCCAGCAGCCCAAGATTACGGACAGCGAACACTGAAGCTTTCTTT.